This TCR beta chain was retrieved from a study of graft-versus-host responses after intestinal transplantation. Study-level background: Recipients had multivisceral, liver-intestinal, or isolated intestinal transplants. Among the recipients, all got anti-thymocyte globulin induction and then tacrolimus and steroids for 2 to 3 years. Study-wide results and limits: Declines in HvG clones occurring early post-transplant were associated with peak circulating GvH clone levels.

A word on this clone: Its antigen is unknown.

Method: immunoSEQ multiplex PCR; TCRdb's copy keeps in-frame clones and lacks some. Among roughly 90,000 clones listed, roughly 90% were seen once. Trimming left V 4 bases short and J 4 bases short, with 5 bases between. The CDR3 length is 12 residues. Germline assignment: CDR1 ENHRY and CDR2 SYGVKD. This specimen was unstimulated CD4+ T cells sorted from spleen or lymph node cells, taken before transplant. This receptor was obtained from a human donor who was the organ donor for an intestinal transplant. This chain links TRBV10-3 with TRBJ1-5, with D unresolved. The CDR3 sequence is CAISAANQPQHF. The CDR3 bases are TGTGCCATCAGTGCTGCGAATCAGCCCCAGCATTTT.